Below, one TCR beta chain is given with its context. What it binds is unknown. Measured with immunoSEQ multiplex PCR; TCRdb has only the in-frame clones, and not every one. The sample includes about 120,000 clones, 75% to 95% of them seen just once. V trimming: 3 bases; J trimming: 5 bases; junction bases outside the gene matches: 4. Germline assignment: CDR1 SGHVS and CDR2 FNYEAQ. The CDR3 is 14 residues long. This entry is derived from a study of graft-versus-host responses after intestinal transplantation. Study summary: As for transplant type, recipients had multivisceral, liver-intestinal, or isolated intestinal grafts. Study results and caveats: Detection of GvH clones occurred in recipient marrow, and some had their first appearance in ileum or blood. Across patients carrying graft-donor T cell macrochimerism, allografts held high graft-versus-host to host-versus-graft clonal ratios. The highest levels of circulating GvH clones went along with early declines in HvG clones after transplant.

Specimen: unstimulated CD4+ T cells sorted from spleen or lymph node cells, collected before intestinal transplant. The sequence came from a human donor who received an intestinal transplant. The chain links TRBV7-6 to TRBJ2-1; 7 nucleotides line up with TRBD2. CDR3 DNA sequence: TGTGCCAGCAGCTTCTTGCGGGAGAACAATGAGCAGTTCTTC. It codes for CASSFLRENNEQFF.